The entry below gives a single TCR beta chain sequence along with its context. This entry is derived from a study of blood T cell repertoires in COVID-19. Study summary: Sources were T cells, B-cell-depleted T cells, or PBMCs; the material itself was cDNA or gDNA.

Authors' data handling: Counts of nucleated cells, estimated from reference gene primer amplification, were obtained. Some clones are missing from TCRdb's copy, which holds only in-frame ones; the method was immunoSEQ multiplex PCR. The V and J calls and clone size were taken over from that table, and D and trimming were inferred from the DNA. The table has 200,000 to 250,000 clones, 86% seen once; the top ten hold around 1.9%. Germline CDR1 SGHTA, CDR2 FQGNSA. This CDR3 comprises 14 residues. Trimming pared 5 bases from V and 2 bases from J, leaving 11 bases between. Material for sequencing was PBMCs or T cells enriched from blood (not recorded which). The clonotype was recovered from a woman aged 45-59 years who had recovered from COVID-19. V usage is TRBV7-2 and J usage is TRBJ2-3; D gene unclear. The CDR3 protein is CASSPSDFTDTQYF. The CDR3 region has the DNA TGTGCCAGCAGCCCCAGCGACTTCACAGATACGCAGTATTTT.